Reported below is one T cell receptor beta chain. The data originate from a study of shared clonotypes between healthy human individuals. The table came from immunoSEQ multiplex PCR; TCRdb's copy has only in-frame clones and leaves some out. The sample holds around 2,000,000 clones; about 95% are singletons and the top ten take 0.95% to 1.5%. With V trimmed by 5 bases and J by 5 bases, 9 bases remained unmatched. The CDR3 consists of 17 residues. CDR1 is SEHNR and CDR2 is FQNEAQ in the germline V gene (reference sequence). CD8 cells regarded as naive lacked CD45RO, were positively chosen for CCR7, and omitted terminally differentiated effector memory CD45RA+ cells.

This clonotype was sampled from a man between 18 and 35 years old in good health. The sequencing input was naive CD8+ T cells sorted from blood. The chain combines TRBV7-9 with TRBJ2-1; 13 positions agree with TRBD2. The CDR3 is CASSLGPGLAGNNEQFF. In DNA, the CDR3 is TGTGCCAGCAGCCTCGGACCGGGACTAGCGGGGAACAATGAGCAGTTCTTC.